Shown below are 25 T cell receptor beta chains from a single sample sequenced in a study of blood T cell repertoires in COVID-19. Sequencing used immunoSEQ multiplex PCR; TCRdb keeps in-frame clones, though not all of them. Of about 160,000 clones detected, roughly 79% appear once; the ten largest clones hold 22%. The specimen was peripheral blood. These receptors were obtained from an elderly woman with acute or convalescent COVID-19.

This sequence joins TRBV4-1 and TRBJ1-5, with D uncertain. Per germline, CDR1 MGHRA and CDR2 YSYEKL. V lost 4 bases and J lost 6, with 10 bases in between. CDR3 length: 13 amino acids. CDR3 DNA sequence: TGCGCCAGCAGCCCCTTGCAGTTTCAGCCCCAGCATTTT. It is translated as CASSPLQFQPQHF.

The chain recombines TRBV3-1 (or the pseudogene TRBV3-2) with TRBJ1-1; no reliable D call. V lost 1 base to trimming and J lost 9 bases, with 12 bases between them. Per germline, CDR1 LGHDT and CDR2 YNNKEL (reference sequence). The CDR3 loop spans 13 amino acids. The CDR3 loop is CASSQGVAAQAFF. For the CDR3, the DNA is TGTGCCAGCAGCCAAGGGGTCGCGGCCCAAGCTTTCTTT.

This chain links TRBV9 with TRBJ2-1, with 11 bases identical to TRBD2. CDR1 is SGDLS and CDR2 is YYNGEE in the germline V gene. Trimming took 0 bases from V and 6 from J; bases not matched to a gene: 5. CDR3 size: 16 residues. Here the CDR3 reads CASSVDGSGRANEQFF. CDR3 bases: TGTGCCAGCAGCGTAGACGGTAGCGGGAGGGCCAATGAGCAGTTCTTC.

The rearrangement joins TRBV20-1 to TRBJ2-7, with 7 bases fitting TRBD1. CDR3 size: 14 residues. The germline V gene encodes CDR1 DFQATT and CDR2 SNEGSKA (reference sequence). Losses at the gene ends were 3 bases for V and 1 base for J; bases not matched to a gene: 6. CDR3 DNA: TGCAGTGCTAGTCTGAGGGGGCCATCCTACGAGCAGTACTTC. Protein sequence: CSASLRGPSYEQYF.

The chain uses TRBV10-2 and TRBJ2-3; TRBD2 agrees at 9 bases. CDR1 WSHSY and CDR2 SAAADI come from the germline V gene. This CDR3 spans 17 amino acids. V gave up 4 bases and J gave up 0 bases; unmatched junction bases: 8. CDR3 protein: CASSVGLAGLSTDTQYF. The CDR3 DNA reads as TGCGCCAGCAGTGTGGGGCTAGCGGGGCTGAGCACAGATACGCAGTATTTT.

V and J are TRBV7-9 and TRBJ2-1; D gene unclear. The CDR3 loop spans 14 amino acids. The germline gives CDR1 SEHNR, CDR2 FQNEAQ (reference sequence). V lost 8 bases and J 7 bases, leaving 18 bases between the germline ends. CDR3 sequence: CASGLQLQLNEQFF. The DNA for the CDR3 is TGTGCCAGCGGTTTACAGCTACAATTAAATGAGCAGTTCTTC.

The rearrangement joins TRBV6-1 to TRBJ2-2; TRBD2 agrees at 12 bases. Germline V gene data show CDR1 as MNHNS and CDR2 as SASEGT. The junction had 10 bases not matched to a gene; V was cut back by 4 bases and J by 4 bases. The CDR3 has 18 residues. DNA of the CDR3: TGTGCCAGCAGTGGGTGGACTAGCGGGACATCTTTCACCGGGGAGCTGTTTTTT. As protein: CASSGWTSGTSFTGELFF.

This chain's CDR3 is CASSLAGAGGGEQFF. The CDR3 coding sequence is TGCGCCAGCAGCTTGGCAGGGGCAGGGGGCGGTGAGCAGTTCTTC. The rearrangement uses TRBV5-1 and TRBJ2-1; 8 bases align to TRBD1. V shed 0 bases, J shed 9 bases, and the junction held 8 bases outside the gene matches. The CDR3 runs 15 residues. Germline CDR1 and CDR2: SGHRS and YFSETQ.

The chain recombines TRBV7-9 with TRBJ2-2; a possible D gene is TRBD2 (6 bases). CDR3 length: 16 amino acids. CDR1 is SEHNR and CDR2 is FQNEAQ in the germline V gene (reference sequence). Trimming cost V 1 base and J 7 bases, with 16 bases left between them. The CDR3 region is CASSLDAGPPFGELFF. The CDR3 DNA sequence: TGTGCCAGCAGCTTAGATGCGGGACCGCCATTCGGGGAGCTGTTTTTT.

V and J are TRBV7-2 and TRBJ2-7, with a weak D call TRBD2 (6 bases). This CDR3 is built from 15 residues. CDR1 is SGHTA and CDR2 is FQGNSA in the germline V gene. V lost 1 base and J 3 bases, leaving 13 bases between the germline ends. In DNA, the CDR3 is TGTGCCAGCAGCTTAGAGGGGCGGAGGGGCTACGAGCAGTACTTC. This translates into CASSLEGRRGYEQYF.

CDR3 sequence: CASSSLDEQYF. The CDR3 DNA follows: TGTGCCAGCAGCTCACTAGACGAGCAGTACTTC. The genes are TRBV3-1 (or the pseudogene TRBV3-2) and TRBJ2-7; D is possibly TRBD2 (5 bases). CDR1 is LGHDT and CDR2 is YNNKEL in the germline V gene (reference sequence). The CDR3 consists of 11 residues. V was shortened by 5 bases and J by 5 bases, with 7 bases between the two germline ends.

V gene TRBV7-2 combines with J gene TRBJ2-1, with D possibly matching TRBD2 (5 bases). CDR1 and CDR2 (germline): SGHTA, FQGNSA. V was pared by 0 bases and J by 8 bases, with 11 bases between. The CDR3 extends over 14 amino acids. The chain's CDR3 is CASSLAGKGDEQFF. The CDR3 DNA sequence: TGTGCCAGCAGCTTAGCAGGGAAGGGAGATGAGCAGTTCTTC.

This clone was detected only a few times. The V and J genes are TRBV5-1 and TRBJ2-2, with D perhaps TRBD1 (6 bases). The length of the CDR3 is 16 residues. Germline V gene lookup returns CDR1 SGHRS and CDR2 YFSETQ. The V gene lost 0 bases and the J gene lost 4 bases, with 13 bases spanning the gap. The CDR3 protein is CASSLAQGGATGELFF. CDR3 DNA sequence: TGCGCCAGCAGCTTGGCACAGGGTGGGGCCACCGGGGAGCTGTTTTTT. The whole variable domain, filled in from reference TRBV5-1 and TRBJ2-2, reads KAGVTQTPRYLIKTRGQQVTLSCSPISGHRSVSWYQQTPGQGLQFLFEYFSETQRNKGNFPGRFSGRQFSNSRSEMNVSTLELGDSALYLCASSLAQGGATGELFFGEGSRLTVL.

The V call is TRBV7-8, the J call TRBJ1-1; 10 bases agree with TRBD1. There are 16 residues in the CDR3. The germline V gene has CDR1 SGHVS and CDR2 FQNEAQ. V lost 5 bases to trimming and J lost 1 base; unmatched junction nucleotides: 7. Here the CDR3 DNA reads TGTGCCAGCAGCGTACGGACAGGGGGGCAGAACACTGAAGCTTTCTTT. It translates to CASSVRTGGQNTEAFF.

The CDR3, as DNA: TGTGCCAGTATTGGCGGGGGCCCCGTTCGGGCTTTCTTT. Protein product: CASIGGGPVRAFF. The chain recombines TRBV19 with TRBJ1-1, with a weak D call TRBD1 (6 bases). Germline assignment: CDR1 LNHDA and CDR2 SQIVND (reference sequence). V was trimmed by 7 bases and J by 11 bases, leaving 20 bases between them. The CDR3 extends over 13 amino acids.

V and J are TRBV9 and TRBJ2-7; TRBD1 agrees at 8 bases. CDR3 length: 15 amino acids. Germline-derived CDR1 and CDR2 are SGDLS and YYNGEE. Losses at the gene ends were 0 bases for V and 4 bases for J; bases not matched to a gene: 6. CDR3 sequence reads: CASSVEAGGVYEQYF. Here the CDR3 DNA reads TGTGCCAGCAGCGTAGAGGCAGGGGGCGTTTACGAGCAGTACTTC.

The chain links TRBV19 to TRBJ2-1, with 14 bases lining up with TRBD2. J gave up 1 base and V 4 bases, and 9 bases lay outside the gene matches. From germline, CDR1 is LNHDA and CDR2 SQIVND (reference sequence). The CDR3 is made up of 19 amino acids. This CDR3 reads CASSTPGTSGSGSYNEQFF. Written as DNA, the CDR3 is TGTGCCAGTAGTACACCCGGGACTAGCGGGAGTGGGTCCTACAATGAGCAGTTCTTC.

The chain couples TRBV27 to TRBJ1-2, with D tentatively TRBD1 (6 bases). V was clipped by 2 bases and J by 3 bases, with 19 bases between them. The CDR3 runs 17 residues. Germline CDR1 MNHEY, CDR2 SMNVEV (reference sequence). CDR3: CASSLKGHALFDYGYTF. DNA for the CDR3: TGTGCCAGCAGTTTAAAGGGACATGCCCTCTTTGACTATGGCTACACCTTC.

Here the CDR3 DNA reads TGTGCCAGCAGCTTAGGCCTTCTTAGCGGATTGCCTTACAATGAGCAGTTCTTC. It encodes CASSLGLLSGLPYNEQFF. The chain links TRBV13 to TRBJ2-1; TRBD2 is a possible D gene (6 bases). The V gene's germline CDR1 is PRHDT and CDR2 FYEKMQ (reference sequence). The CDR3 runs to 18 residues. The V gene lost 0 bases and the J gene lost 4 bases, with 19 bases spanning the gap.

The rearrangement links TRBV5-1 to TRBJ2-2; the match to TRBD1 covers 7 bases. CDR3 length: 14 amino acids. Germline V gene sequence: CDR1 SGHRS, CDR2 YFSETQ. V was clipped by 5 bases and J by 6 bases; unmatched bases: 7. The CDR3 loop is CASRLQGDAGELFF. CDR3 DNA: TGCGCCAGCAGACTCCAGGGGGACGCCGGGGAGCTGTTTTTT.

The chain couples TRBV21-1 to TRBJ2-1; the D call TRBD2 from the table was never checked on the DNA. TRBV21-1 is marked as a pseudogene. CDR3 length: 20 amino acids. The DNA for the CDR3 is TGTGCCAGCAGTGGAGGGACTAGCGGGAGGGGGGGCCTAGGCTACAATGAGCAGTTCTTC. This gives the protein CASSGGTSGRGGLGYNEQFF.

The chain's CDR3 is CASSRGTSKANYGYTF. The DNA for the CDR3 is TGTGCCAGCTCACGAGGCACCTCCAAAGCAAACTATGGCTACACCTTC. The chain is built from TRBV18 and TRBJ1-2; the D is unclear. The germline V gene has CDR1 KGHSH and CDR2 LQKENI. This CDR3 region has 16 residues. Trimming removed 4 bases at V and 2 bases at J, with 17 bases between.

The chain is built from TRBV2 and TRBJ2-7; D is uncertain. Between the trimmed V and J ends, which lost 2 bases and 1 base, there was a span of 9 bases. The CDR3 loop spans 14 amino acids. The germline CDR1 and CDR2 sequences are SNHLY and FYNNEI. CDR3 nucleotides: TGTGCCAGCAGTGAAAATAGCTGGTCCTACGAGCAGTACTTC. Protein sequence: CASSENSWSYEQYF.

The chain is built from TRBV28 and TRBJ2-1, with 11 bases identical to TRBD2. Germline CDR1 MDHEN, CDR2 SYDVKM. V was pared by 2 bases and J by 10 bases, with 10 bases of the junction left unmatched. CDR3 size: 16 residues. DNA of the CDR3: TGTGCCAGCAGTTTAGATCTAGCGGGAGGCTCAGTGGAGCAGTTCTTC. Amino acid sequence: CASSLDLAGGSVEQFF.

The CDR3, as DNA: TGTGCCAGCACTGGGGAGGAGACCCAGTACTTC. The encoded protein is CASTGEETQYF. J is TRBJ2-5 and V is TRBV2, with D possibly being TRBD2 (5 bases). Trimming stripped 7 bases from V and 5 bases from J, with 8 bases between. Germline CDR1 SNHLY, CDR2 FYNNEI. The CDR3 is 11 residues long.